These T cell receptor beta chains were read from a single sample in a study of shared clonotypes between healthy human individuals. Sequenced by immunoSEQ multiplex PCR; TCRdb stores in-frame clones only, minus some. The top ten clones hold 0.3% of a sample with hundreds of thousands of clones, roughly 98% of them seen once. The sample taken for sequencing was naive CD8+ T cells sorted from blood. The receptors originated from a man aged 25 to 40 in good health. Each CDR3 is given with its conserved first and last residue. A D gene is named only where the DNA matches it firmly. Size values are once, few and many counts, or a class for expanded clones, and some rows have none.

>TRBV29-1|once|-|TRBJ1-1
TGCAGCGTTGACTTTTCGGACAGCTACACTGAAGCTTTCTTT
CSVDFSDSYTEAFF
>TRBV2|-|-|TRBJ2-7
TGTGCCAGCTGTCTAGATGACGAGCAGTACTTC
CASCLDDEQYF
>TRBV6-5|-|-|TRBJ1-3
TGTGCCAGCAGCCCTACCCAGGGCTCTGGAAACACCATATATTTT
CASSPTQGSGNTIYF
>TRBV29-1|-|-|TRBJ2-3
TGCAGCGTTGAACCTCGGGGCGGCCGCACAGATACGCAGTATTTT
CSVEPRGGRTDTQYF
>TRBV15|once|-|TRBJ1-2
TGTGCCACCAGCAGCGTCTCGGACGGCTTATTTTTTGGCTACACCTTC
CATSSVSDGLFFGYTF
>TRBV11-3|-|TRBD2|TRBJ2-3
TGTGCCAGCAGCCCGACTAGCGGGACGGATACGCAGTATTTT
CASSPTSGTDTQYF
>TRBV21-1|-|-|TRBJ2-5
TGTGCCAGCAGCAAAATCCAAGGACAGGCCCCCCAAGAGACCCAGTACTTC
CASSKIQGQAPQETQYF
>TRBV9|-|-|TRBJ1-1
TGTGCCAGCAGCCGGGCATTGGGCACTGAAGCTTTCTTT
CASSRALGTEAFF
>TRBV5-1|once|TRBD1|TRBJ2-7
TGCGCCAGCAGCTTTGGACAGGCCTACGAGCAGTACTTC
CASSFGQAYEQYF
>TRBV16|-|TRBD2|TRBJ2-7
TGTGCCAGCAGCCCCTCGGGGGGGGAGCAGTACTTC
CASSPSGGEQYF
>TRBV6-5|-|-|TRBJ2-7
TGTGCCAGCAGTCCGACAGCGCTCTCCTACGAGCAGTACTTC
CASSPTALSYEQYF
>TRBV27|-|-|TRBJ2-3
TGTGCCAGCAGCTTGGCCGTGACTCCAGCAGATACGCAGTATTTT
CASSLAVTPADTQYF
>TRBV28|-|-|TRBJ2-7
TGTGCCAGCAGTTCTACTAGCTCCTACGAGCAGTACTTC
CASSSTSSYEQYF
>TRBV18|-|-|TRBJ2-7
TGTGCCAGCTCACCACTCTCGGGAAGCTCCTACGAGCAGTACTTC
CASSPLSGSSYEQYF
>TRBV25-1|-|-|TRBJ1-1
TGTGCCAGCATGGGTTGGGGAAACACTGAAGCTTTCTTT
CASMGWGNTEAFF
>TRBV10-3|-|-|TRBJ2-2
TGTGCCATCAGTGAGGGCCTACTTGGAGGGGCGTCCGGGGAGCTGTTTTTT
CAISEGLLGGASGELFF
>TRBV29-1|-|-|TRBJ2-1
TGCAGCGTTGAAGATCCAAGGACGGGAGTATCGGATGAGCAGTTCTTC
CSVEDPRTGVSDEQFF
>TRBV27|-|-|TRBJ2-7
TGTGCCAGCAGTTTAGACAGGTCCCACTACGAGCAGTACTTC
CASSLDRSHYEQYF
>TRBV18|-|-|TRBJ1-1
TGTGCCAGCTCACCACCGCCGGGGATAATTGAAGCTTTCTTT
CASSPPPGIIEAFF
>TRBV11-2|once|-|TRBJ2-5
TGTGCCAGCAGCCCCCCCATGCGGGGTCAAGAGACCCAGTACTTC
CASSPPMRGQETQYF
>TRBV7-9|-|TRBD2|TRBJ2-7
TGTGCCAGCAGCTCGGGACTAGCGGCCTACGAGCAGTACTTC
CASSSGLAAYEQYF
>TRBV11-2|-|-|TRBJ2-7
TGTGCGACCCAAACAGGTTCCTACGAGCAGTACTTC
CATQTGSYEQYF
>TRBV27|-|-|TRBJ1-1
TGTGCCAGCAGTTTACTGGTGAACACTGAAGCTTTCTTT
CASSLLVNTEAFF
>TRBV15|once|TRBD1|TRBJ2-3
TGTGCCACCACGGACAGGGGCCTTCCAGATACGCAGTATTTT
CATTDRGLPDTQYF
>TRBV7-9|-|TRBD1|TRBJ2-3
TGTGCCAGCAGCCAGACAGGGGGCGCGGGAGGTGATACGCAGTATTTT
CASSQTGGAGGDTQYF
>TRBV5-6|-|TRBD1|TRBJ2-1
TGTGCCAGCAGCTCGGAAGGGGACAGCTCCTACAATGAGCAGTTCTTC
CASSSEGDSSYNEQFF